Below, 28 T cell receptor beta chains from the same sample are listed, as sequenced in a study of lymphopenia after photon versus proton radiotherapy. The table came from immunoSEQ multiplex PCR; TCRdb's copy has only in-frame clones and leaves some out. Here the sample spans some 27,000 clones, around nine tenths being singletons. The sequencing here drew on peripheral blood, taken from a patient treated with proton-based radiotherapy. The receptors originated from a woman aged 60-70 years with cholangiocarcinoma. Some clones in this sample may be carry-over from other donors' samples.

This chain joins TRBV7-9 and TRBJ1-6; D perhaps matches TRBD1 (6 bases). Trimming pared 4 bases from V and 7 bases from J, leaving 8 bases between. This CDR3 spans 13 amino acids. Looked up from germline, CDR1 is SEHNR and CDR2 is FQNEAQ (reference sequence). The chain's CDR3 is CASSSQGNSPLHF. CDR3 sequence (DNA): TGTGCCAGCAGCTCGCAGGGGAATTCACCCCTCCACTTT.

This clone appeared once. V and J are TRBV6-6 and TRBJ1-5, with D possibly TRBD1 on 6 matching bases. The CDR3 runs to 15 residues. The V end lost 4 bases, the J end lost 6 bases, and 16 bases lay between the germline ends. From germline, CDR1 is MNHNY and CDR2 SVGAGI (reference sequence). In DNA form, the CDR3 reads TGTGCCAGCAGTTCCCCGACAGGCGAAGGTCAGCCCCAGCATTTT. Protein: CASSSPTGEGQPQHF.

J is TRBJ2-2 and V is TRBV6-6, with no clear D. Per the germline V gene, CDR1 is MNHNY and CDR2 is SVGAGI (reference sequence). Trimming stripped 4 bases from V and 6 bases from J, with 15 bases between. This CDR3 spans 15 amino acids. The CDR3 DNA sequence: TGTGCCAGCAGTTGGGCTACCTTAGCCCCCGGGGAGCTGTTTTTT. This sequence encodes CASSWATLAPGELFF.

V gene TRBV2 combines with J gene TRBJ1-6; TRBD1 matches at 8 bases. There are 14 residues in the CDR3. V lost 8 bases to trimming and J lost 9 bases; unmatched junction nucleotides: 9. Germline lookup yields CDR1 SNHLY and CDR2 FYNNEI. The CDR3, as DNA: TGTGCCAGCGGACAGGGCGGTTGGGGTTCACCCCTCCACTTT. Translated, it gives CASGQGGWGSPLHF.

The chain has TRBV27 and TRBJ2-3; 11 bases align to TRBD2. The germline CDR1 and CDR2 sequences are MNHEY and SMNVEV (reference sequence). The CDR3 is 15 residues long. V was pared by 5 bases and J by 6 bases, with 7 bases of the junction left unmatched. The CDR3 loop is CASSPRLAGLDTQYF. DNA for the CDR3: TGTGCCAGCAGTCCCCGACTAGCGGGATTGGATACGCAGTATTTT.

This chain connects TRBV2 to TRBJ2-5; perhaps TRBD2 as D (5 bases). Germline CDR1 SNHLY, CDR2 FYNNEI. CDR3 length: 12 residues. Between the trimmed V and J ends, which lost 5 bases and 5 bases, there was a span of 9 bases. DNA of the CDR3: TGTGCCAGCAGTTACGGGGAGGAGACCCAGTACTTC. This gives the protein CASSYGEETQYF.

This clone was detected a few times. The chain joins TRBV7-4 to TRBJ2-1; TRBD1 aligns across 9 bases. The CDR3 covers 15 residues. Germline-derived CDR1 and CDR2 are SGHVT and SQSDAQ. The J segment lost 4 bases and the V segment lost 6 bases, leaving 7 bases of the junction unmatched. CDR3 in DNA: TGTGCCAGCAGTACCGGGACAGGGACTTACAATGAGCAGTTCTTC. Amino acids: CASSTGTGTYNEQFF.

V is TRBV7-9 and J is TRBJ2-1; no clear D. The CDR3 spans 14 residues. The germline CDR1 and CDR2 sequences are SEHNR and FQNEAQ (reference sequence). The ends were cut back, 4 bases at V and 0 bases at J, with 7 bases in the middle. The CDR3 nucleotides read TGTGCCAGCAGCTATACCAGCTCCTACAATGAGCAGTTCTTC. This gives the protein CASSYTSSYNEQFF.

This sequence joins TRBV7-2 and TRBJ2-7; TRBD2 agrees at 9 bases. Germline-derived CDR1 and CDR2 are SGHTA and FQGNSA. After removal of 0 bases from V and 5 bases from J, the junction contained 5 bases not matched to a gene. There are 15 residues in the CDR3. The CDR3 bases are TGTGCCAGCAGCTTAGCTAGCGGGAGTGTGAACGAGCAGTACTTC. This codes for CASSLASGSVNEQYF.

This clone came up once. CDR3: CASSLLVSGELFF. CDR3 DNA sequence: TGTGCCAGCAGTTTATTGGTGTCCGGGGAGCTGTTTTTT. The chain combines TRBV27 with TRBJ2-2; the D is unclear. Germline V lookup: CDR1 MNHEY, CDR2 SMNVEV (reference sequence). V was trimmed by 1 base and J by 6 bases, leaving 6 bases between them. CDR3 length: 13 residues.

The V call is TRBV27, the J call TRBJ2-1; a weak D match, TRBD1 (6 bases). V lost 7 bases and J lost 4, with 26 bases in between. Germline V CDR1 and CDR2: MNHEY, SMNVEV (reference sequence). CDR3 length: 18 residues. CDR3 in DNA: TGTGCCAGCATAGGGACAAGGGAGCCCCACGGCATATACAATGAGCAGTTCTTC. Amino acids: CASIGTREPHGIYNEQFF.

This chain uses TRBV10-3 with TRBJ2-1, with D hard to call. The germline CDR1 and CDR2 sequences are ENHRY and SYGVKD. The CDR3 has 15 residues. The ends were cut back, 3 bases at V and 5 bases at J, with 14 bases in the middle. The CDR3 protein is CAISDLQSGDNEQFF. The CDR3 DNA is TGTGCCATCAGTGATTTACAATCTGGTGACAATGAGCAGTTCTTC.

The chain recombines TRBV14 with TRBJ2-7; possible D gene TRBD2, 5 bases. Trimming pared 2 bases from V and 0 bases from J, leaving 14 bases between. The CDR3 totals 16 residues. Germline V gene data show CDR1 as SGHDN and CDR2 as FVKESK. In DNA form, the CDR3 reads TGTGCCAGCAGCCAAAGACGGGGTTTCGGCTCCTACGAGCAGTACTTC. It translates to CASSQRRGFGSYEQYF.

The chain carries TRBV21-1 and TRBJ2-1; TRBD2 was called by the table and not checked on the DNA. TRBV21-1 is shown as a pseudogene. This CDR3 spans 13 amino acids. The CDR3 loop is CASSAPRAGEQFF. For the CDR3, the DNA is TGTGCCAGCAGCGCCCCCCGTGCGGGAGAGCAGTTCTTC.

The gene calls are TRBV6-6 and TRBJ2-5, with 15 bases aligning to TRBD2. The CDR3 spans 16 residues. V dropped 4 bases and J dropped 4; count of bases not matched to a gene: 4. CDR1 and CDR2 from the germline V gene are MNHNY and SVGAGI (reference sequence). The CDR3 spells CASSSGTSGGRETQYF. The CDR3 DNA reads as TGTGCCAGCAGTTCCGGGACTAGCGGGGGGAGAGAGACCCAGTACTTC.

CDR3 region: CASSPPSGRGANVLTF. CDR3 nucleotides: TGTGCCAGCAGTCCCCCTTCCGGGCGCGGGGCCAACGTCCTGACTTTC. The rearrangement links TRBV27 to TRBJ2-6; D remains unclear. The V and J ends lost 5 bases and 4 bases respectively, with 15 bases between them. Germline V gene sequence: CDR1 MNHEY, CDR2 SMNVEV (reference sequence). CDR3 size: 16 residues. The full variable domain, in which reference TRBV27 and TRBJ2-6 provide the parts outside the CDR3, is EAQVTQNPRYLITVTGKKLTVTCSQNMNHEYMSWYRQDPGLGLRQIYYSMNVEVTDKGDVPEGYKVSRKEKRNFPLILESPSPNQTSLYFCASSPPSGRGANVLTFGAGSRLTVL.

This chain uses TRBV6-6 with TRBJ1-1; possibly TRBD1 for D (5 bases). Trimming removed 6 bases from V and 1 base from J, with 12 bases in between. CDR1 is MNHNY and CDR2 is SVGAGI in the germline V gene (reference sequence). This CDR3 contains 14 residues. This CDR3 is CASSRRDGNTEAFF. CDR3 bases: TGTGCCAGCAGCCGACGGGACGGGAACACTGAAGCTTTCTTT.

This sequence joins TRBV9 and TRBJ2-5; 8 nucleotides line up with TRBD2. The length of the CDR3 is 16 residues. CDR1 is SGDLS, CDR2 YYNGEE, per germline. The trim removed 0 bases at V and 2 bases at J, leaving 6 bases unmatched. The CDR3 protein is CASSVEAGGPQETQYF. DNA of the CDR3: TGTGCCAGCAGCGTAGAGGCGGGGGGACCTCAAGAGACCCAGTACTTC.

V usage is TRBV15 and J usage is TRBJ1-5; TRBD1 might be the D (6 bases). Germline assignment: CDR1 LNHNV and CDR2 YYDKDF (reference sequence). Trimming left V 5 bases short and J 5 bases short, with 10 bases between. The CDR3 runs to 13 residues. The CDR3 DNA reads TGTGCCACCAGCTTCGACAGGTATCAGCCCCAGCATTTT. Protein product: CATSFDRYQPQHF.

V and J are TRBV6-5 and TRBJ1-5, with unresolved D. The CDR3 has 14 amino acids. The germline gives CDR1 MNHEY, CDR2 SVGAGI. The germline V and J ends were trimmed by 3 bases and 6 bases, with 12 bases remaining between them. CDR3 protein: CASSYREGFQPQHF. Written as DNA, the CDR3 is TGTGCCAGCAGTTATCGGGAAGGGTTTCAGCCCCAGCATTTT.

V gene TRBV6-4 combines with J gene TRBJ2-3; D remains unclear. Per the germline V gene, CDR1 is MRHNA and CDR2 is SNTAGT. The CDR3 covers 13 residues. V lost 5 bases and J lost 4, with 10 bases in between. The DNA of the CDR3 is TGTGCCAGCAGTCTTGTAACAGCAGATACGCAGTATTTT. This translates into CASSLVTADTQYF.

The gene calls are TRBV10-1 and TRBJ2-3; D is uncertain. Germline-derived CDR1 and CDR2 are WNHNN and SYGVQD (reference sequence). V dropped 5 bases and J dropped 3 bases, with 9 bases sitting between them. CDR3 length equals 13 residues. Here the CDR3 DNA reads TGCGCCAGCAGTAAGGACCGGACAGATACGCAGTATTTT. Amino acids: CASSKDRTDTQYF.

J is TRBJ2-1 and V is TRBV6-1, with TRBD1 matching over 7 bases. Germline trimming cut 0 bases from V and 3 bases from J; bases unmatched to any gene: 2. The CDR3 length is 15 residues. Germline V gene lookup returns CDR1 MNHNS and CDR2 SASEGT. The CDR3 DNA reads TGTGCCAGCAGTGAAGCCAGGGGGTACTACAATGAGCAGTTCTTC. This gives the protein CASSEARGYYNEQFF.

In its sample, this clone was seen once. The CDR3 sequence: CASSLGGNTIYF. The CDR3 DNA is TGTGCCAGCAGCTTGGGGGGAAACACCATATATTTT. The chain recombines TRBV11-2 with TRBJ1-3; no firm D call. This CDR3 has 12 amino acids. Germline V gives CDR1 SGHAT, CDR2 FQNNGV. V was cut by 3 bases and J by 4 bases, with 4 bases left in between.

The chain employs TRBV28 and TRBJ1-1; TRBD1 aligns across 11 bases. V lost 3 bases to trimming and J lost 5 bases; unmatched junction nucleotides: 5. This CDR3 region has 15 residues. CDR1 and CDR2 (germline): MDHEN, SYDVKM. In DNA, the CDR3 is TGTGCCAGCAGTTTGTTCCGGGACAGGGGGACTGAAGCTTTCTTT. This sequence encodes CASSLFRDRGTEAFF.

The chain is built from TRBV23-1 and TRBJ2-7; TRBD1 aligns across 9 bases. TRBV23-1 has ORF status, its function being uncertain. The CDR3 extends over 18 amino acids. V lost 9 bases to trimming and J lost 0 bases; unmatched junction nucleotides: 18. The CDR3 sequence is CARIWTGARPFSSYEQYF. CDR3 coding DNA: TGCGCCAGGATTTGGACAGGGGCTCGTCCCTTCAGCTCCTACGAGCAGTACTTC.

The genes are TRBV4-1 and TRBJ1-1; D gene unclear. Germline V gene data show CDR1 as MGHRA and CDR2 as YSYEKL. The CDR3 runs to 12 residues. V dropped 5 bases and J dropped 7 bases, with 11 bases sitting between them. CDR3 in DNA: TGCGCCAGCAGCGGGCGGACCGATGAAGCTTTCTTT. It encodes CASSGRTDEAFF.

The chain combines TRBV29-1 with TRBJ1-1, with TRBD1 matching 10 bases. The V and J ends lost 5 bases and 11 bases, in that order; junction bases with no gene match: 8. This CDR3 region has 12 residues. Germline CDR1 SQVTM, CDR2 ANQGSEA. The CDR3 loop is CSVRQGAGGAFF. The DNA of the CDR3 is TGCAGCGTTAGACAGGGGGCGGGAGGGGCTTTCTTT. The full variable domain, in which reference TRBV29-1 and TRBJ1-1 provide the parts outside the CDR3, is SAVISQKPSRDICQRGTSLTIQCQVDSQVTMMFWYRQQPGQSLTLIATANQGSEATYESGFVIDKFPISRPNLTFSTLTVSNMSPEDSSIYLCSVRQGAGGAFFGQGTRLTVV.